A selection of T cell receptor beta chains follows, all from one sample in a study of Graves' ophthalmopathy and Graves' hyperthyroidism. TCRdb reprocessed the multiplex PCR reads with MiXCR, giving one entry per CDR3 protein. Here the sample spans some 390,000 distinct CDR3 sequences, around 16% being singletons. Sample: peripheral blood. The receptors stem from a woman aged 18-35 years with Graves' ophthalmopathy. The CDR3 runs from the conserved cysteine through the conserved F or W. The order of the fields is clone size, D gene, J gene, V gene, CDR3 DNA, CDR3 protein. The D gene is left open where the match is weak. Only part of the rows carry a size: once, few, many, or a class if the clone is expanded.

clone size: many; D gene: TRBD2; J gene: TRBJ2-5; V gene: TRBV7-2; CDR3 DNA: TGTGCCAGCAGCTACCGCCGGGCCCCACGGGGGGGAGAGACCCAGTACTTC; CDR3 protein: CASSYRRAPRGGETQYF
clone size: NA; D gene: NA; J gene: TRBJ1-6; V gene: TRBV11-1; CDR3 DNA: TGTGCCAGCAGCTTATCATCGAGTCGGGGACGCTATAATTCACCCCTCCACTTT; CDR3 protein: CASSLSSSRGRYNSPLHF
clone size: many; D gene: NA; J gene: TRBJ1-1; V gene: TRBV20-1; CDR3 DNA: TGCAGTGCTCGTCCCGGGGGCACTGAAGCTTTCTTT; CDR3 protein: CSARPGGTEAFF
clone size: NA; D gene: TRBD1; J gene: TRBJ2-5; V gene: TRBV24-1; CDR3 DNA: TGTGCCACCACCATACAGGGGGCTAGTGAGACCCAGTACTTC; CDR3 protein: CATTIQGASETQYF
clone size: many; D gene: TRBD1; J gene: TRBJ1-1; V gene: TRBV12-3/TRBV12-4; CDR3 DNA: TGTGCCACCTCGGACAGGCACACTGAAGCTTTCTTT; CDR3 protein: CATSDRHTEAFF
clone size: NA; D gene: TRBD1; J gene: TRBJ1-2; V gene: TRBV6-1; CDR3 DNA: TGTGCCAGCAGTCCCAGTCCGGGACAGGCCTACTATGGCTACACCTTC; CDR3 protein: CASSPSPGQAYYGYTF
clone size: many; D gene: NA; J gene: TRBJ2-7; V gene: TRBV7-8; CDR3 DNA: TGTGCCAGCAGCTTTGGTGTCGGAGCCTACGAGCAGTACTTC; CDR3 protein: CASSFGVGAYEQYF
clone size: NA; D gene: NA; J gene: TRBJ1-1; V gene: TRBV30; CDR3 DNA: TGTGCCTGGACTGTAAGACCGAGCACTGAAGCTTTCTTT; CDR3 protein: CAWTVRPSTEAFF
clone size: many; D gene: TRBD2; J gene: TRBJ2-5; V gene: TRBV3-1; CDR3 DNA: TGTGCCAGCAGCTCTGGGCAGCGGGGGGGTCGAGAGACCCAGTACTTC; CDR3 protein: CASSSGQRGGRETQYF
clone size: many; D gene: NA; J gene: TRBJ2-5; V gene: TRBV12-3/TRBV12-4; CDR3 DNA: TGTGCCAGCAGTCGGCTCAGAAGGGAGACCCAGTACTTC; CDR3 protein: CASSRLRRETQYF
clone size: NA; D gene: TRBD2; J gene: TRBJ2-5; V gene: TRBV7-2; CDR3 DNA: TGTGCCAGCAGCTTAGGCGGGGGGGCCATGGAGACCCAGTACTTC; CDR3 protein: CASSLGGGAMETQYF
clone size: many; D gene: TRBD1; J gene: TRBJ2-7; V gene: TRBV28; CDR3 DNA: TGTGCCAGCAGGTATACCGGGACAGGGAGCTACGAGCAGTACTTC; CDR3 protein: CASRYTGTGSYEQYF
clone size: many; D gene: NA; J gene: TRBJ1-1; V gene: TRBV30; CDR3 DNA: TGTGCCTGGAGAAAGAGCGGGAACACTGAAGCTTTCTTT; CDR3 protein: CAWRKSGNTEAFF
clone size: many; D gene: NA; J gene: TRBJ1-1; V gene: TRBV11-2; CDR3 DNA: TGTGCCAGCAGCATCAAGAGGGCGGGAGCGAACACTGAAGCTTTCTTT; CDR3 protein: CASSIKRAGANTEAFF
clone size: many; D gene: NA; J gene: TRBJ2-4; V gene: TRBV6-1; CDR3 DNA: TGTGCCAGCAGTGAAATGAGGGGGGGATCCAAAAACATTCAGTACTTC; CDR3 protein: CASSEMRGGSKNIQYF
clone size: many; D gene: TRBD1; J gene: TRBJ1-5; V gene: TRBV12-3/TRBV12-4; CDR3 DNA: TGTGCCAGCAGGACAGGGAGTGGTCAGCCCCAGCATTTT; CDR3 protein: CASRTGSGQPQHF
clone size: many; D gene: TRBD1; J gene: TRBJ2-4; V gene: TRBV7-9; CDR3 DNA: TGTGCCAGCAGCTGGGGGACAGAACCGAGGGGCAAAAACATTCAGTACTTC; CDR3 protein: CASSWGTEPRGKNIQYF
clone size: many; D gene: NA; J gene: TRBJ1-5; V gene: TRBV6-5; CDR3 DNA: TGTGCCAGCAGTTTCCCTCCCCACGACAGTACCCAGCATTTT; CDR3 protein: CASSFPPHDSTQHF